This T cell receptor (beta chain) was documented in a study of shared clonotypes between healthy human individuals (dated by TCRdb to 2020 to 2022). Broadly, across the study: The cohort comprised a couple of women and a few men aged 18 to 49 years. To increase sequencing depth and limit assay-specific biases, TCR repertoire library preparation and sequencing were carried out by different laboratories using diverse techniques. For each donor, CD4 naive and CD4 memory were each given three plates, CD8 naive was given two plates, and CD8 memory was given one plate. Between about 0.9 and 8.9 billion PBMCs per donor were obtained by leukapheresis. The study deeply sequenced blood TCR repertoires of about 5 healthy adults to estimate repertoire size and the extent of clonotype sharing between individuals.

The donors were healthy, HIV-negative adults who had no recently reported acute infections or vaccinations. Only Caucasian adults living in Nashville, Tennessee, USA were represented among the donors. CD4+ T cells were enriched by magnetic negative selection, after which naive cells were positively selected on CD45RA and the negative fraction was taken as the memory subset. After blood collection by leukapheresis, PBMCs were isolated using Ficoll-Histopaque density gradient centrifugation and then cryopreserved in the vapor phase of liquid nitrogen. Analytical flow cytometry was used to check the purity and quantity of every magnetically sorted T cell population. Genomic DNA was isolated from every sorted fraction and measured by UV absorbance on a Nanodrop 2000c. What the work shows at the level of the full study, not this receptor alone: Higher generation probabilities were observed for clonotypes shared by all four sorted-subset donors than for non-shared clonotypes. Even with the large sequencing depth, rarefaction of the sorted-subset datasets indicated that sequencing was incomplete. Because the study included a small number of donors, the genetic and exposure-history diversity represented was limited. Only blood was sampled, and tissue TCR repertoires likely differ from those in blood. About 5% of naive CD4, roughly 3.6% of naive CD8, roughly 2.4% of memory CD4, and about 0.4% of memory CD8 clonotypes were shared across a few donors. Naive subsets generally had larger estimated clonotype richness than memory subsets. Based on pairwise subsampling, the degree of clonotype sharing among donors was expected to be affected by sequencing depth.

The CDR3 runs 17 amino acids, cysteine and phenylalanine included. Solely the CDR3 DNA is kept, with 51 bases framed from the first base. A distance of 13 bases separates the germline ends of V and J, which lose 0 bases and 0 bases respectively. CDR1 SGHKS and CDR2 YYEKEE were looked up in the germline V gene (reference sequence). With respect to this clone: This receptor's antigen is unknown. No base-level quality is on record; no much larger clone is a single base apart.

Using the deep immunoSEQ assay, TCR CDR3 regions were amplified from genomic DNA by multiplex PCR. Extracted genomic DNA from each cell subset was distributed evenly across all wells of several immunoSEQ 96-well plates, and each plate was treated as a replicate. For sorted subsets, each replicate PCR was loaded with around 220 ng genomic DNA, equivalent to approximately 27,000 T cell genomes. Purified libraries were quantified with a Qubit 3.0 fluorometer, sized on a Bioanalyzer 2100, and re-quantified with the KAPA Library Quantification kit. Every immunoSEQ 96-well plate was sequenced on a separate single-read 150-cycle Illumina NextSeq 550 flow cell. The original methods were these. Because the immunoSEQ output held only junctional sequences and lacked quality scores, the filtering could not match the filtering applied to full-length reads. To assign V/J genes and CDR3, sequences were annotated against IMGT germline references using PyIR, a Python wrapper for IgBLAST v1.9. Reads were removed for weak V/J assignments (E-value above 1e-6), missing CDR3, stop codons, out-of-frame junctions, or ambiguous translated residues. V3J clonotypes were defined by identical inferred V gene, J gene, and CDR3 amino acid sequence. The percentage overlap between two repertoires was calculated by dividing the number of shared unique clonotypes by the size of the smaller repertoire. RTK rarefaction, the Chao1 estimator, and Recon v2.1 estimates of unobserved clonotypes were used to assess repertoire richness. For all TCRbeta clonotypes obtained by the gDNA method from a few donors, generation probabilities were computed with OLGA. TCRdb obtained this table from immuneACCESS and retained in-frame rearrangements with V and J assigned. These tables miss some clones; where compared with another copy, unresolved V genes account for less than half of the shortfall, and the remainder is unexplained. That table furnishes V, J and clone size, whereas the DNA furnished D and trimming. This sample holds some 1.5 million clones; 95% to 99% were observed only once. Around 0.45% of the sample rests with the top ten.

This sequence originates from a man aged 25 to 40 in good health. The receptor chain draws on TRBV5-5 and TRBJ2-4; D gene: possibly TRBD2, on 6 matching bases. The sequenced material came from naive CD4+ T cells sorted from blood. Explained via the paper, the cell subset or site label denotes: CD45RA+ positively selected. The DNA sequence is TGTGCCAGCAGCTTGGTGGGGGGATTACTAGCCAAAAACATTCAGTACTTC. This translates into CASSLVGGLLAKNIQYF.